Each of the 3 T cell receptor beta chains below was sequenced from the same sample in a study of blood T cell repertoires in COVID-19. Libraries were prepared by immunoSEQ multiplex PCR; TCRdb keeps only in-frame clonotypes and omits some of them. The sample carries around 42,000 clones, almost 90% recorded once. What was sequenced was peripheral blood. These receptors came from a man aged 45-65 years with active COVID-19.

V and J are TRBV10-2 and TRBJ2-2; tentative D call: TRBD1 (7 bases). This CDR3 contains 16 residues. Looked up from germline, CDR1 is WSHSY and CDR2 is SAAADI. With 2 bases removed from V and 7 bases from J, the gap between germline ends came to 17 bases. CDR3 sequence reads: CASSERAQGRGGELFF. CDR3 DNA: TGCGCCAGCAGTGAGCGAGCACAGGGGCGGGGCGGGGAGCTGTTTTTT.

This clone turned up a few times. V is TRBV9 and J is TRBJ1-5; tentatively, D is TRBD1 (6 bases). Germline CDR1 reads SGDLS; CDR2 reads YYNGEE. The CDR3 has 14 residues. V dropped 3 bases and J dropped 7 bases, with 14 bases sitting between them. In nucleotides, the CDR3 is TGTGCCAGCAGCGGGGGGCAGGAGCGGCAGCCCCAGCATTTT. Its protein is CASSGGQERQPQHF.

The genes are TRBV7-6 and TRBJ2-2; no clear D. Per germline, CDR1 SGHVS and CDR2 FNYEAQ. Trimming left V 5 bases short and J 3 bases short, with 10 bases between. This CDR3 region has 14 residues. In DNA form, the CDR3 reads TGTGCCAGCAGCCCCCGGTTGGACACCGGGGAGCTGTTTTTT. Encoded protein: CASSPRLDTGELFF.